The 5 T cell receptor beta chains in this list originate from one sample, sequenced in a study of CD8+ T cells in alopecia areata. Noted treatment: oral pan-JAK inhibitor, 5-10 mg twice daily. RNA extraction was followed by reverse transcription into cDNA, which acted as the sequencing template. The protocol was immunoSEQ multiplex PCR, while the TCRdb copy is restricted to in-frame clones and leaves out a portion. This sample has roughly 110,000 clones; 65% to 85% occur once, and the top ten carry roughly 25%. This material consisted of CD8+ T cells sorted from blood, taken at week 24, from a patient treated with tofacitinib. These receptors originate from a human donor with alopecia areata.

This clone was seen a few times. The chain couples TRBV2 to TRBJ2-3; D not resolved. The CDR3 consists of 15 residues. V was cut by 3 bases and J by 4 bases, with 14 bases left in between. Germline V gives CDR1 SNHLY, CDR2 FYNNEI. CDR3 nucleotides: TGTGCCAGCAGTGATGGGCCCGGACCGTCAGATACGCAGTATTTT. Its translation is CASSDGPGPSDTQYF. The complete variable domain, with remaining parts taken from reference TRBV2 and TRBJ2-3, reads EPEVTQTPSHQVTQMGQEVILRCVPISNHLYFYWYRQILGQKVEFLVSFYNNEISEKSEIFDDQFSVERPDGSNFTLKIRSTKLEDSAMYFCASSDGPGPSDTQYFGPGTRLTVL.

In DNA, the CDR3 is TGTGCCACCGGACAGGGGGTTTACAATCAGCCCCAGCATTTT. Protein product: CATGQGVYNQPQHF. This chain connects TRBV19 to TRBJ1-5; 10 bases map to TRBD1. Trimming at V came to 10 bases and at J to 3 bases, leaving 6 bases not matched to a gene. The CDR3 totals 14 residues. The germline V gene encodes CDR1 LNHDA and CDR2 SQIVND (reference sequence). The full variable domain, with the rest looked up from reference TRBV19 and TRBJ1-5, is DGGITQSPKYLFRKEGQNVTLSCEQNLNHDAMYWYRQDPGQGLRLIYYSQIVNDFQKGDIAEGYSVSREKKESFPLTVTSAQKNPTAFYLCATGQGVYNQPQHFGDGTRLSIL.

The rearrangement uses TRBV7-6 and TRBJ1-6, with D unresolved. The CDR3 has 14 residues. Trimming removed 0 bases at V and 5 bases at J, with 5 bases between. Per the germline V gene, CDR1 is SGHVS and CDR2 is FNYEAQ. CDR3 nucleotides: TGTGCCAGCAGCTTAGCGACCAATAATTCACCCCTCCACTTT. Translated, it gives CASSLATNNSPLHF.

The rearrangement uses TRBV4-1 and TRBJ1-1, with D hard to call. The CDR3 contains 15 residues. Germline lookup yields CDR1 MGHRA and CDR2 YSYEKL. Trimming took 4 bases from V and 0 from J, leaving 12 bases between them. The CDR3, as DNA: TGCGCCAGCAGCCCCCTCGCGCAGTTGAACACTGAAGCTTTCTTT. This codes for CASSPLAQLNTEAFF.

The chain links TRBV7-2 to TRBJ2-5; 9 bases fit TRBD2. The CDR3 has 15 residues. Trimming at V came to 5 bases and at J to 5 bases, leaving 9 bases not matched to a gene. Germline CDR1 is SGHTA and CDR2 is FQGNSA. CDR3 in amino acids: CASSDGAGGRETQYF. The CDR3 bases are TGTGCCAGCAGCGATGGAGCGGGGGGACGGGAGACCCAGTACTTC.